Listed here are 5 T cell receptor beta chains from one sample, sequenced in a study of blood T cells in healthy people across ages. Then a second PCR, running roughly 6 to 12 cycles, was carried out with a sample-barcoded 5' primer and a J-beta primer mix. TCRdb independently ran MiXCR on the 5' RACE reads; one entry per CDR3 protein. The profile covers about 1.8 million distinct CDR3 sequences, with about 50% appearing a single time and 2.1% taken by the ten largest. Material: blood. These receptors came from a middle-aged woman in good health.

At least ten counts were recorded for this clonotype. The chain is built from TRBV20-1 and TRBJ2-3, with 8 bases that match TRBD2. Looked up from germline, CDR1 is DFQATT and CDR2 is SNEGSKA (reference sequence). The CDR3 length is 13 residues. J gave up 0 bases and V 4 bases, and 0 bases lay outside the gene matches. This chain's CDR3 is CSATSGSTDTQYF. CDR3 DNA sequence: TGCAGTGCTACTAGCGGGAGCACAGATACGCAGTATTTT.

Notes on this clonotype: It is likely a read error, because the conserved phenylalanine at the end of the CDR3 is missing. This chain links TRBV27 with TRBJ2-6; possible D gene TRBD2, 5 bases. V lost 5 bases to trimming and J lost 2 bases, with 10 bases between them. The germline V gene has CDR1 MNHEY and CDR2 SMNVEV (reference sequence). The length of the CDR3 is 15 residues. The CDR3 nucleotides read TGTGCCAGCAGTACGACCGGGACTGGGGCCAACGTCCTGACTGTC. It encodes CASSTTGTGANVLTV.

This rearrangement joins TRBV6-6 to TRBJ1-2; TRBD1 might be the D (5 bases). CDR1 is MNHNY and CDR2 is SVGAGI in the germline V gene (reference sequence). The CDR3 spans 15 residues. V was clipped by 5 bases and J by 8 bases, with 21 bases between them. The CDR3 DNA is TGTGCCAGCAGTCTTCCCTCAGGGAAGACGGGAGGCTACACCTTC. Translation: CASSLPSGKTGGYTF.

The J gene is TRBJ2-1, the V gene TRBV12-3 or TRBV12-4; the match to TRBD1 covers 8 bases. The CDR3 length is 13 residues. Unmatched junction bases numbered 10, after V lost 5 bases and J lost 13 bases. The CDR3 coding sequence is TGTGCCAGCAGTCCGGGCCATGGACAGGGCCAGTTCTTC. As protein: CASSPGHGQGQFF.

Only a few counts were recorded for this clonotype. The chain carries TRBV20-1 and TRBJ2-4; D is possibly TRBD1 (5 bases). CDR3 size: 15 residues. V was cut by 3 bases and J by 1 base, with 13 bases left in between. Germline lookup yields CDR1 DFQATT and CDR2 SNEGSKA (reference sequence). The CDR3 DNA follows: TGCAGTGCTAGGACAGTGATCCAGGCCAAAAACATTCAGTACTTC. This codes for CSARTVIQAKNIQYF.